The entry below describes one TCR beta chain. Its antigen is not identified. In the source study's methods: ImmunoSEQ only sent back junction sequences with no quality scores, so filtering was done differently. Using immunoSEQ multiplex PCR, the repertoire was profiled, and TCRdb retains in-frame clones only, with some absent. V, J and clone size are taken as reported in that table, and D and trimming were inferred from the DNA itself. The table lists more than 2,000,000 clones, over 85% of them singletons. CD45RA-negative memory and CD45RA+ naive subsets were split from the CD4+ cells. These data are taken from a study of shared clonotypes between healthy human individuals. Study outcomes and limitations: Compared with memory subsets, naive subsets generally had larger estimated richness. Blood was the sole source, and tissue repertoires probably differ.

The CDR3 contains 14 residues. The germline V gene has CDR1 MNHEY and CDR2 SMNVEV (reference sequence). Trimming took 4 bases from V and 4 from J, leaving 10 bases between them. The chain uses TRBV27 and TRBJ2-2, with a tentative D call TRBD1 (6 bases). The clonotype originates from a young man in good health. Sample: naive CD4+ T cells sorted from blood. The subset was: CD45RA+ positively selected. CDR3 nucleotide sequence: TGTGCCAGCAGTTGGACAGTCAGCACCGGGGAGCTGTTTTTT. Its translation: CASSWTVSTGELFF.